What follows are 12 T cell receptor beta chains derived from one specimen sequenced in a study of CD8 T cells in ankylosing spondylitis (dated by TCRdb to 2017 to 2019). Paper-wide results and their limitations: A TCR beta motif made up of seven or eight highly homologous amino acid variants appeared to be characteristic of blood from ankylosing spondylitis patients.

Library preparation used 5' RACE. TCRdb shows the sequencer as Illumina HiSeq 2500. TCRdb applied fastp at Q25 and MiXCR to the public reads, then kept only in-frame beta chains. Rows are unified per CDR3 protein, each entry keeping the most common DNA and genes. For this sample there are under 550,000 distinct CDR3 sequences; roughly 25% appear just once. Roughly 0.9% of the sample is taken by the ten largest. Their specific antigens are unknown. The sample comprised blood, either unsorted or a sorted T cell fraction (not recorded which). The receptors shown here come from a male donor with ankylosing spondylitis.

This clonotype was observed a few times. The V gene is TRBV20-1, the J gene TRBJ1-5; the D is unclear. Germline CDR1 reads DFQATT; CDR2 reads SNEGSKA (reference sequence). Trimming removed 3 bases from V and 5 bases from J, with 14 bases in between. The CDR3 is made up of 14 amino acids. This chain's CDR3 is CSARDRIRHQPQHF. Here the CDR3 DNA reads TGCAGTGCTAGGGATAGGATTCGTCATCAGCCCCAGCATTTT.

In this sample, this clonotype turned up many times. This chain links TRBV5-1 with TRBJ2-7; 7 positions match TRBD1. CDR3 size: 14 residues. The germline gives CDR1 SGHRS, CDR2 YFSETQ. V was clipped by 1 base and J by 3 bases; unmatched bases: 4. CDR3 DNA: TGCGCCAGCAGCTTGTCGGGGACAGACTACGAGCAGTACGTC. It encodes CASSLSGTDYEQYV.

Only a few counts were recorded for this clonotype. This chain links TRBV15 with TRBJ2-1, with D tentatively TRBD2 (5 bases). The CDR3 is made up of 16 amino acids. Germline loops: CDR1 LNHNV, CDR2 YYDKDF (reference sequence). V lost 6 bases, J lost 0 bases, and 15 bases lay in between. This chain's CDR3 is CATSHGEGISYNEQFF. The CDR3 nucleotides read TGTGCCACCAGTCACGGAGAGGGAATCTCCTACAATGAGCAGTTCTTC. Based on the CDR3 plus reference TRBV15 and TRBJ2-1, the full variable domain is DAMVIQNPRYQVTQFGKPVTLSCSQTLNHNVMYWYQQKSSQAPKLLFHYYDKDFNNEADTPDNFQSRRPNTSFCFLDIRSPGLGDTAMYLCATSHGEGISYNEQFFGPGTRLTVL.

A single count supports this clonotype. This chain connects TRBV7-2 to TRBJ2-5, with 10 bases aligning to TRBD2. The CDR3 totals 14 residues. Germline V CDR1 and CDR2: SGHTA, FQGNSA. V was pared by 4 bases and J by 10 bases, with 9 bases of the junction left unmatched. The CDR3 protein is CASSYPPSGSGQYF. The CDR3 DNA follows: TGTGCCAGCAGCTACCCCCCTAGCGGGAGTGGCCAGTACTTC.

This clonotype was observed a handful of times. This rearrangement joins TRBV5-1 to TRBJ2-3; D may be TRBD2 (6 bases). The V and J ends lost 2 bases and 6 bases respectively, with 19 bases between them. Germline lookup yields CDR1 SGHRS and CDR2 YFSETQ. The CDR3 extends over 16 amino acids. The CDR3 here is CASSLEPGESSDTQYF. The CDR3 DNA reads TGCGCCAGCAGCTTAGAGCCGGGGGAGAGTTCGGATACGCAGTATTTT.

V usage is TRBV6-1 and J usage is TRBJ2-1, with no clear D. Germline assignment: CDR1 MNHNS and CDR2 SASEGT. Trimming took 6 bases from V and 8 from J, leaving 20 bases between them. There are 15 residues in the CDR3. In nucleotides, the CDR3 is TGTGCCAGCAGCCGCACAGTAGGGATAGTCGATGAGCAGTTCTTC. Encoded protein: CASSRTVGIVDEQFF.

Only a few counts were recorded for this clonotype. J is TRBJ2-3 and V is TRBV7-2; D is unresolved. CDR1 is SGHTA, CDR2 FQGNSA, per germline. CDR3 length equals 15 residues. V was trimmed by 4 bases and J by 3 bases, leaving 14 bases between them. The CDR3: CASSYLLVVTDTQYF. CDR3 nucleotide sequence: TGTGCCAGCAGCTACCTTTTAGTTGTTACAGATACGCAGTATTTT.

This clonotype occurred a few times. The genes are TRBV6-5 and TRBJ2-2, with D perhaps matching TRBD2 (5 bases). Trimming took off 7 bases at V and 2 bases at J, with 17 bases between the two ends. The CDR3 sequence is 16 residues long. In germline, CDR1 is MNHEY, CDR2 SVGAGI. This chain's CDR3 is CASTSRGGFNTGELFF. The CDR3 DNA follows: TGTGCCAGCACTTCTCGCGGCGGGTTTAACACCGGGGAGCTGTTTTTT.

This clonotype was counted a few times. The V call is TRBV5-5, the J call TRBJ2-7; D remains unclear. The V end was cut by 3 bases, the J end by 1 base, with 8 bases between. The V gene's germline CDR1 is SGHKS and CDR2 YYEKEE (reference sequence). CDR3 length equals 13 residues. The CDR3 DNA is TGTGCCAGCAGCTATGGCTTGTCCTACGAGCAGTACGTC. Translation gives CASSYGLSYEQYV.

This chain's CDR3 is CASSQGRGLADEQFF. The CDR3 DNA follows: TGTGCCAGCAGCCAAGGGCGGGGGCTAGCGGATGAGCAGTTCTTC. V is TRBV3-1 and J is TRBJ2-1; tentative D call: TRBD2 (7 bases). Trimming cost V 1 base and J 8 bases, with 15 bases left between them. Germline CDR1 reads LGHDT; CDR2 reads YNNKEL (reference sequence). The CDR3 consists of 15 residues.

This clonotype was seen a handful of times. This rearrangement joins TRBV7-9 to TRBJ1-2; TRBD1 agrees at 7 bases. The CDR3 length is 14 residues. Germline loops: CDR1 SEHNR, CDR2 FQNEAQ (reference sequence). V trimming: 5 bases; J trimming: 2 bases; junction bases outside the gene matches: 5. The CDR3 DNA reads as TGTGCCAGCAGCGCGACGACAGGGAACTATGGCTACACCTTC. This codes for CASSATTGNYGYTF.

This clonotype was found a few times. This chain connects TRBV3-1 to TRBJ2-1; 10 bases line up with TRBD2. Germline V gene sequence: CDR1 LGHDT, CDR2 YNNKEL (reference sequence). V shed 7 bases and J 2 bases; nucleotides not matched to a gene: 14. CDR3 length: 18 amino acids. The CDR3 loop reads CASNHRGLAGGTYNEQFF. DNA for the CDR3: TGTGCCAGCAACCATCGGGGTTTAGCGGGGGGTACCTACAATGAGCAGTTCTTC.